This T cell receptor (beta chain) comes out of a study of CD8 T cells in ankylosing spondylitis. Study conclusions and caveats: Blood from ankylosing spondylitis patients appeared to carry a characteristic roughly eight-variant TCR beta motif. Before this, some motif variants had been reported in reactive arthritis synovial fluid and blood. Reported data indicate significant enrichment of disease-linked clones within matched ankylosing spondylitis synovial fluid.

The germline gives CDR1 DFQATT, CDR2 SNEGSKA (reference sequence). There are 14 residues in the CDR3. The V end lost 2 bases, the J end lost 3 bases, and 11 bases lay between the germline ends. To note about this clonotype: What it binds is unknown.

Quantitative 5'-RACE was performed with molecular barcodes, and it yielded the TCR beta libraries. TCRdb redid the calling of the 5' RACE reads with MiXCR, one entry per CDR3 protein. Of fewer than 450,000 distinct CDR3 sequences in the sample, 15% to 20% were seen once. V and J are TRBV20-1 and TRBJ1-3; tentatively, D is TRBD1 (5 bases). Material for sequencing was blood, either unsorted or a sorted T cell fraction (not recorded which). The clonotype originates from a male donor with ankylosing spondylitis. The DNA of the CDR3 is TGCAGTGCTAGAATGGGGACTCTTGGAAACACCATATATTTT. It is translated as CSARMGTLGNTIYF.